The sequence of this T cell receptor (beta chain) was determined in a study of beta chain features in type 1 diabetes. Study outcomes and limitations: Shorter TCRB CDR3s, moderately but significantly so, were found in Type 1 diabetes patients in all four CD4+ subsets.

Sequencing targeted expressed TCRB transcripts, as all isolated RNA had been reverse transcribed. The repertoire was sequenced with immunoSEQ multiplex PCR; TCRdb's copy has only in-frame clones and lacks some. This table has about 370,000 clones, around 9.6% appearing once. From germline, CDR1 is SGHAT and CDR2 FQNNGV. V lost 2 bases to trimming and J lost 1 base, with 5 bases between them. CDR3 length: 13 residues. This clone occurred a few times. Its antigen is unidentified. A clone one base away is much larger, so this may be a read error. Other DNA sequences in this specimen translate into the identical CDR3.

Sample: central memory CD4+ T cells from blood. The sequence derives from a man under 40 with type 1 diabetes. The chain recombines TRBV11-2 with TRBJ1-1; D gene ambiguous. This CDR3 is CASSLSGNTEAFF. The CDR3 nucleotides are TGTGCCAGCAGCTTATCAGGGAACACTGAAGCTTTCTTT.